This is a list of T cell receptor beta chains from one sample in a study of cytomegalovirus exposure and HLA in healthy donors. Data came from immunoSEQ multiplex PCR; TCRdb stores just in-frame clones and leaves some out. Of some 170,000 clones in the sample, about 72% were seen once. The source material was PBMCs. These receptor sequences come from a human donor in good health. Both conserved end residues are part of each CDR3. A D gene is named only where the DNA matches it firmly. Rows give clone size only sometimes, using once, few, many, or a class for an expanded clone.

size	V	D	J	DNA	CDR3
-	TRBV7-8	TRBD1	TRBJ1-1	TGTGCCAGCAGCTACCGACAGGGGCGCACTGAAGCTTTCTTT	CASSYRQGRTEAFF
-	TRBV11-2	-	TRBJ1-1	TGTGCCAGCAGCTTTGGGTGGGGCGAAAAATCCACTGAAGCTTTCTTT	CASSFGWGEKSTEAFF
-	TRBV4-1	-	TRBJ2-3	TGCGCCAGCAGCCAAGGGCACGCCGGCCTAGCAGGAGATACGCAGTATTTT	CASSQGHAGLAGDTQYF
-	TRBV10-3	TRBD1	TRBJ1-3	TGTGCCATCAGTGAAGGGACAGACTCTGGAAACACCATATATTTT	CAISEGTDSGNTIYF
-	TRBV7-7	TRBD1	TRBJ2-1	TGTGCTAGCAGTCGAGGACAGGGCTATGAGCAGTTCTTC	CASSRGQGYEQFF
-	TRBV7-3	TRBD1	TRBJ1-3	TGTGCCAGCAGCTTCGACAGGGGTAATGGAAACACCATATATTTT	CASSFDRGNGNTIYF
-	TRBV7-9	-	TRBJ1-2	TGTGCCAGCAGCTTATGGACGGGGGGCGCGGACTATGGCTACACCTTC	CASSLWTGGADYGYTF
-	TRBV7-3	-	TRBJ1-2	TGTGCCAGCAGCCTTGGGGACATTGGGGCTAACTATGGCTACACCTTC	CASSLGDIGANYGYTF
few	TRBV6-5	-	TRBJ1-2	TGTGCCAGCAGGGAGGCGGGTGGCTACACCTTC	CASREAGGYTF
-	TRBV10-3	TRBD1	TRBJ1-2	TGTGCCAGCGGGGACAGGGGGTTTGATGGCTACACCTTC	CASGDRGFDGYTF
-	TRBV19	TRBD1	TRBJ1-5	TGTGCCAGCTCGACAGGGAACAATCAGCCCCAGCATTTT	CASSTGNNQPQHF
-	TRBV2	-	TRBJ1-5	TGTGCCAGCATGGGGGGTCGGGGGAGAGATCAGCCCCAGCATTTT	CASMGGRGRDQPQHF
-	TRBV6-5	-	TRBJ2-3	TGTGCCAGCAGGACTACCACAGATACGCAGTATTTT	CASRTTTDTQYF
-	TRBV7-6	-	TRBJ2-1	TGTGCCAGCAGCTTATTGACTATGAATGAGCAGTTCTTC	CASSLLTMNEQFF
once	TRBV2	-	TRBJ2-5	TGTGCCAGCAGTGAAGAACTGCGGGGAAAAAAAGAGACCCAGTACTTC	CASSEELRGKKETQYF
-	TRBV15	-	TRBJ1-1	TGTGCCACCAGCGAGGACACGAACACTGAAGCTTTCTTT	CATSEDTNTEAFF
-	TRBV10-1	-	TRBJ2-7	TGCGCCAGCAGCGAGGGGAGAGCAGATCCCGGCGAGCAGTACTTC	CASSEGRADPGEQYF
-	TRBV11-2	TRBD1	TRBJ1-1	TGTGCCAGCAGCTATACCAGGGACAGGATGAACACTGAAGCTTTCTTT	CASSYTRDRMNTEAFF
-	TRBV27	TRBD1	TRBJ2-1	TGTGCCAGCAATTCCTTGGACAGGGCCCCTCTGTGTGAGCAGTTCTTC	CASNSLDRAPLCEQFF
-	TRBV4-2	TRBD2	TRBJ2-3	TGTGCCAGCAGCCAAGCCCGGGCGGGGGGGCTTGATACGCAGTATTTT	CASSQARAGGLDTQYF
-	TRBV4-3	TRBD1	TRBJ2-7	TGCGCCAGCAGCCAAGTACAGGGGGCGGCCTACGAGCAGTACTTC	CASSQVQGAAYEQYF
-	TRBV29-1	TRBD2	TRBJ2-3	TGCAGCGTTGGGGCTAGCGGGGCGACAGATACGCAGTATTTT	CSVGASGATDTQYF
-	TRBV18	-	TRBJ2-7	TGTGCCAGCTCATCCAGCTCCTACGAGCAGTACTTC	CASSSSSYEQYF
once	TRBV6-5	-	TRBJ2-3	TGTGCCAGCAGGCCCAGGGGAGGGAGCACAGATACGCAGTATTTT	CASRPRGGSTDTQYF
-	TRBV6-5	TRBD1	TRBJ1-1	TGTGCCAGCAGTTTCGCCGGGACAGCGAACACTGAAGCTTTCTTT	CASSFAGTANTEAFF
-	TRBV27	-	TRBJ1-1	TGTGCCAGCAGGGTAGGGACGGGGGGGAGGGCTTTCTTT	CASRVGTGGRAFF
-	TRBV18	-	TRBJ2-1	TGTGCCAGCTCCAAGTCGGGGTATGAGCAGTTCTTC	CASSKSGYEQFF
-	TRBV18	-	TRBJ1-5	TGTGCCAGCTCACCGCAGCCCGAGGGCAATCAGCCCCAGCATTTT	CASSPQPEGNQPQHF
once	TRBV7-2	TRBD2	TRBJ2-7	TGTGCCAGCAGCTCCTACGGGGGGGCCAACGAGCAGTACTTC	CASSSYGGANEQYF
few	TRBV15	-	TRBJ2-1	TGTGCCACCAGCCCCACTAGGAGTGAGCAGTTCTTC	CATSPTRSEQFF
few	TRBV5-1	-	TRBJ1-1	TGCGCCAGCAGTTCTACTACAGGGAGCACTGAAGCTTTCTTT	CASSSTTGSTEAFF
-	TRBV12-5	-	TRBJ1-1	TGTGCTAGTGGGCCACGAACACTCGACAGGAACACTGAAGCTTTCTTT	CASGPRTLDRNTEAFF
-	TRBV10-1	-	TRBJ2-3	TGCGCCAACACTAGGGCCGGGACACGAGAGACAGATACGCAGTATTTT	CANTRAGTRETDTQYF
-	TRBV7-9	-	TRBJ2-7	TGTGCCAGCAGCCCGTCCCTCGGGGGAAGCCGCTACGAGCAGTACTTC	CASSPSLGGSRYEQYF
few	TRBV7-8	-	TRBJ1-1	TGTGCCAGCAGCTTAGTCGATGGGCGCACTGAAGCTTTCTTT	CASSLVDGRTEAFF
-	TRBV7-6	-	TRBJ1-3	TGTGCCAGCAGCTTAGGGGCCAACCTCGGAAACACCATATATTTT	CASSLGANLGNTIYF
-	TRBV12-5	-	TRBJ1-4	TGTGCTAGTGGTTGGACGGCAGGGTTGTTCTCTAATGAAAAACTGTTTTTT	CASGWTAGLFSNEKLFF
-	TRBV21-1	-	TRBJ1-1	TGTGCCAGCACCAATCGTCAGGTGATCTTT	CASTNRQVIF
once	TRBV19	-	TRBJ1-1	TGTGCCAGTAGTATAGCCGGCGTCCCGGGACTCGAAGCTTTCTTT	CASSIAGVPGLEAFF
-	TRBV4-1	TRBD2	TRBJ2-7	TGCGCCAGCAGCCAAGATCTCAGCGGGGTTTACGAGCAGTACTTC	CASSQDLSGVYEQYF
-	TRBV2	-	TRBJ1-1	TGTGCCAGCAGCAACAATATGAACACTGAAGCTTTCTTT	CASSNNMNTEAFF